Detailed here is one TCR beta chain. Sequenced by immunoSEQ multiplex PCR; TCRdb stores in-frame clones only, minus some. Of under 80,000 clones listed, roughly 92% are singletons. These data originate in a study of T cell changes during pregnancy in multiple sclerosis. Trimming cost V 3 bases and J 7 bases, with 15 bases left between them. This CDR3 has 15 residues. Germline V lookup: CDR1 KGHSH, CDR2 LQKENI. The origin of this receptor is a female donor with multiple sclerosis, enrolled in a pregnancy study. The V gene is TRBV18, the J gene TRBJ2-2; a possible D gene is TRBD2 (6 bases). Specimen: peripheral blood, collected before pregnancy. CDR3 nucleotides: TGTGCCAGCTCACCCCTCGCGGCCGGGGGCGGGGAGCTGTTTTTT. Encoded protein: CASSPLAAGGGELFF.